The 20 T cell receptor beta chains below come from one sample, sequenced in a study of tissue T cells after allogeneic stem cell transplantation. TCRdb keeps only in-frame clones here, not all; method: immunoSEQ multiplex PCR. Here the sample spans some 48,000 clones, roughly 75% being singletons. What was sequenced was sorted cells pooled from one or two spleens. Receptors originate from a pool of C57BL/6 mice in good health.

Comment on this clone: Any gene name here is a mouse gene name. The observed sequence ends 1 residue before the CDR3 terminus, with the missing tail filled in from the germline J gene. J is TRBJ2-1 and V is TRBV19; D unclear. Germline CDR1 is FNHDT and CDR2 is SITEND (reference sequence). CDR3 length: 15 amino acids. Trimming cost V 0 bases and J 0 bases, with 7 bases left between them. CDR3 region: CASSIGPHNYAEQFF. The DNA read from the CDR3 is TGTGCCAGCAGTATAGGCCCACATAACTATGCTGAGCAGTTC.

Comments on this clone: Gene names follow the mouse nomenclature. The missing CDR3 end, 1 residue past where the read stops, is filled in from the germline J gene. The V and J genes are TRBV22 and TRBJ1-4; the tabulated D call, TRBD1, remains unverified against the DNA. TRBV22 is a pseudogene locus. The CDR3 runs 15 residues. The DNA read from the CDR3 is TGTGCCAGCAGTGGGACAGGGGGCGCCCTCGAAAGATTATTT. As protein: CASSGTGGALERLF. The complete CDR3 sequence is CASSGTGGALERLFF.

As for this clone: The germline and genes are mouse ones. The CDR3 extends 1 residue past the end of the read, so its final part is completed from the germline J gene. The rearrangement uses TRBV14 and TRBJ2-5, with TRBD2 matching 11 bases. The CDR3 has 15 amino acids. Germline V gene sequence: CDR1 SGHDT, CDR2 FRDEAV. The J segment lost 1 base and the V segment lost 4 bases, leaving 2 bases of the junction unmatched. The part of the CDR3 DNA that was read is TGTGCCAGCAGTACGGACTGGGGGGACCAAGACACCCAGTAC. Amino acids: CASSTDWGDQDTQY. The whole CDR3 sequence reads CASSTDWGDQDTQYF.

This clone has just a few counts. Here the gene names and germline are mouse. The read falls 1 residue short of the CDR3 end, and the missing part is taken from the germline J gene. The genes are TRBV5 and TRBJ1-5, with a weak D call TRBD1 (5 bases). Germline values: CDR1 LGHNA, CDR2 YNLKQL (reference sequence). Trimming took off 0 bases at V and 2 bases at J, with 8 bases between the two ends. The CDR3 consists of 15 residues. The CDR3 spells CASSQEWGDNQAPLF. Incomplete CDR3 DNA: TGTGCCAGCAGCCAAGAGTGGGGGGACAACCAGGCTCCGCTT.

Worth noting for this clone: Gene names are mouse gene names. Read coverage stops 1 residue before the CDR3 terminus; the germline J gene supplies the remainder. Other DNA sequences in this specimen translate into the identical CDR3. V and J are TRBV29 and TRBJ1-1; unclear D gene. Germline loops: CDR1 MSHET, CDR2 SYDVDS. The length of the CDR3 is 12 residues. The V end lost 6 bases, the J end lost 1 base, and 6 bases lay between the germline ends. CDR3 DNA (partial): TGTGCTAGCAGCCCCAGGAACACAGAAGTCTTC. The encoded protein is CASSPRNTEVF. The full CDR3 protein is CASSPRNTEVFF.

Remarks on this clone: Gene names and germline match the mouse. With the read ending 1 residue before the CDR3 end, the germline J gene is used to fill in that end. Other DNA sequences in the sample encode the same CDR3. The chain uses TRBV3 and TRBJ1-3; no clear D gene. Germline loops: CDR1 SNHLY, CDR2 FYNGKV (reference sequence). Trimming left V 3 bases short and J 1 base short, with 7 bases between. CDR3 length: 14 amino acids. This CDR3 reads CASSLGNSGNTLYF. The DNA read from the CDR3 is TGTGCCAGCAGCTTGGGGAACTCTGGAAATACGCTCTAT.

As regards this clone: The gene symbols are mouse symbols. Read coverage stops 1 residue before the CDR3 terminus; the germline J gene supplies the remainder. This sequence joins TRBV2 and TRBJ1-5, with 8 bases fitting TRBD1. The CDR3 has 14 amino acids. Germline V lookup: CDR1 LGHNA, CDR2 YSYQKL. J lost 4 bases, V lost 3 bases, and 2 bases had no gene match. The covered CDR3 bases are TGTGCCAGCAGCCAGCGGACAGGGAACCAGGCTCCGCTT. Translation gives CASSQRTGNQAPL. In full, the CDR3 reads CASSQRTGNQAPLF.

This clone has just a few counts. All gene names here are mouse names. CDR3 region: CASSQDNWGGDTQYF. Incomplete CDR3 DNA: TGTGCCAGCAGCCAAGATAACTGGGGGGGAGACACCCAGTAC. This chain uses TRBV5 with TRBJ2-5, with 10 bases identical to TRBD2. The read gets to within 1 residue of the CDR3 end, and the germline J gene fills in the rest. Trimming at V came to 0 bases and at J to 5 bases, leaving 2 bases not matched to a gene. The CDR3 consists of 15 residues. The germline V gene encodes CDR1 LGHNA and CDR2 YNLKQL (reference sequence).

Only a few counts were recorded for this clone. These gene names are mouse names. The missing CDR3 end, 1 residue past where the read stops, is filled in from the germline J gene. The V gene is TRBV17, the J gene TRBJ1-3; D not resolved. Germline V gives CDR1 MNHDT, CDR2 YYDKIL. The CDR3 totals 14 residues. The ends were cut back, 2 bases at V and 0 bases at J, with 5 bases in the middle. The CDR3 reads CASSRRNSGNTLYF. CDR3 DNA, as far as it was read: TGTGCTAGCAGTAGAAGGAATTCTGGAAATACGCTCTAT.

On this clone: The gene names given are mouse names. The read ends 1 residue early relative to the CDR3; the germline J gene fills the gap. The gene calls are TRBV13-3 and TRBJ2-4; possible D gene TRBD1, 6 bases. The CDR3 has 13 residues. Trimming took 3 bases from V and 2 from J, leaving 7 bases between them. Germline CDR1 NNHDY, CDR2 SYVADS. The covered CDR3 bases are TGTGCCAGCAGTGGGACAGATCAAAACACCTTGTAC. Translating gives CASSGTDQNTLY. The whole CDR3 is CASSGTDQNTLYF.

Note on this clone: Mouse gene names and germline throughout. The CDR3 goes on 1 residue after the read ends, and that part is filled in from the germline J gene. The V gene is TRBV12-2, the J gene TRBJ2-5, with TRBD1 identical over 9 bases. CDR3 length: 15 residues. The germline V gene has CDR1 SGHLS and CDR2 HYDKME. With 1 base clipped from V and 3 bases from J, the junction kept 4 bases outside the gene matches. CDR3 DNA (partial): TGTGCCAGCTCTCTTCCGGGACAGGGTCAAGACACCCAGTAC. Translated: CASSLPGQGQDTQY. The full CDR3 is CASSLPGQGQDTQYF.

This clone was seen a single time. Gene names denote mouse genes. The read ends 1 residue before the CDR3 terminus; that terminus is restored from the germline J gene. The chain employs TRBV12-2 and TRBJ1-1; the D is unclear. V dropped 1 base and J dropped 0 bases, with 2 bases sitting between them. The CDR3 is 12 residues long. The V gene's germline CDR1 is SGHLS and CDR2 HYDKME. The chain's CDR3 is CASSLQNTEVFF. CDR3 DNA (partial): TGTGCCAGCTCTCTACAGAACACAGAAGTCTTC.

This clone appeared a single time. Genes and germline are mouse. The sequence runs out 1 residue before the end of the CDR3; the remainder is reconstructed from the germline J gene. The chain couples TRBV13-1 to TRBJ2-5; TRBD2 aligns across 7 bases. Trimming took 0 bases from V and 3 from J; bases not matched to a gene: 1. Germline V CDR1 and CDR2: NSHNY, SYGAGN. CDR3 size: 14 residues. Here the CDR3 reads CASSDVLGQDTQYF. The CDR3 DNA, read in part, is TGTGCCAGCAGTGATGTACTGGGGCAAGACACCCAGTAC.

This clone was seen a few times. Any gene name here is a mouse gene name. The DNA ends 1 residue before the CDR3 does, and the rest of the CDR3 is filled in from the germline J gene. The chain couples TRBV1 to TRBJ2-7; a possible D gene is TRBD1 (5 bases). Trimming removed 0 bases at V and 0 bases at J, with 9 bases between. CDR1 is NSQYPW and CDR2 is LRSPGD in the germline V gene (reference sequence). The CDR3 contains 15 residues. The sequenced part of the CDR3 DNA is TGCACCTGCAGTGCAGACGGACATCTCTCCTATGAACAGTAC. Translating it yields CTCSADGHLSYEQY. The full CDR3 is CTCSADGHLSYEQYF.

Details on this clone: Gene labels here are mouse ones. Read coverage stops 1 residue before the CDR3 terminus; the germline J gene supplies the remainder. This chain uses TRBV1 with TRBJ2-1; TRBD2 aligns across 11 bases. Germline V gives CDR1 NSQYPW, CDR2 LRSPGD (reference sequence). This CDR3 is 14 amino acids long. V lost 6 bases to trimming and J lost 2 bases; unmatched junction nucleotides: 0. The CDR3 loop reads CTCRGLGDYAEQFF. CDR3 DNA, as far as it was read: TGCACCTGCAGGGGACTGGGGGACTATGCTGAGCAGTTC. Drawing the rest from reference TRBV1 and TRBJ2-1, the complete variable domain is VTLLEQNPRWRLVPRGQAVNLRCILKNSQYPWMSWYQQDLQKQLQWLFTLRSPGDKEVKSLPGADYLATRVTDTELRLQVANMSQGRTLYCTCRGLGDYAEQFFGPGTRLTVL.

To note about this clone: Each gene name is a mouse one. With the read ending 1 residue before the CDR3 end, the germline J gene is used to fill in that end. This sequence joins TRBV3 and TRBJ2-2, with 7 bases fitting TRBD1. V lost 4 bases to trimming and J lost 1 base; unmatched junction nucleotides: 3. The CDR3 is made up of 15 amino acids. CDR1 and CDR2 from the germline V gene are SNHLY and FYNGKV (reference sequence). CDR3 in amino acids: CASSSRDRNTGQLYF. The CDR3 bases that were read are TGTGCCAGCAGCTCCCGGGACAGAAACACCGGGCAGCTCTAC.

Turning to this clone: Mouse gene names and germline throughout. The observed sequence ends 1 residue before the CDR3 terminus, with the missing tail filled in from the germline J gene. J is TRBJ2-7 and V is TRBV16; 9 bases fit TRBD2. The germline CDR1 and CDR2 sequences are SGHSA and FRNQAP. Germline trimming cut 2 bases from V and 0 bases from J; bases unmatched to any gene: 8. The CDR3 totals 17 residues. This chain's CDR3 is CASSLPGLGLSSYEQYF. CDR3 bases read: TGTGCAAGCAGCTTACCCGGACTGGGGCTGAGCTCCTATGAACAGTAC.

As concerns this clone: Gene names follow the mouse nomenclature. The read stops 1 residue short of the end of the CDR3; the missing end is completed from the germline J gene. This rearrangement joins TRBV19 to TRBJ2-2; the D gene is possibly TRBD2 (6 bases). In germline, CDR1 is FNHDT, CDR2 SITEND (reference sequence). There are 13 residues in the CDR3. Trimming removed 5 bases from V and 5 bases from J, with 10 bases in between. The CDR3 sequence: CASRRLVTGQLYF. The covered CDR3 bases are TGTGCCAGCAGGAGACTGGTGACCGGGCAGCTCTAC.

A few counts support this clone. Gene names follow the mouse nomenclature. The CDR3 DNA, read in part, is TGTGCCAGCAGTCTGAACAGGGACACCTTGTAC. This gives the protein CASSLNRDTLY. The entire CDR3 reads CASSLNRDTLYF. V gene TRBV26 combines with J gene TRBJ2-4; the D gene is possibly TRBD1 (6 bases). The DNA ends 1 residue before the CDR3 does, and the rest of the CDR3 is filled in from the germline J gene. CDR1 and CDR2 from the germline V gene are KGHPV and FQNQEV (reference sequence). Trimming shortened V by 2 bases and J by 7 bases, and 7 bases separated the two germline ends. This CDR3 spans 12 amino acids.

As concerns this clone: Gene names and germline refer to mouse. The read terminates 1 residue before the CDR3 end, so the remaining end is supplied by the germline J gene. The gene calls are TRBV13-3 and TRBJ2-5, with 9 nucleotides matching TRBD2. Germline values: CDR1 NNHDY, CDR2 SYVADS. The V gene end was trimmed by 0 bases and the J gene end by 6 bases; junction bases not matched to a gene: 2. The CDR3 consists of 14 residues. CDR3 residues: CASSDGGGADTQYF. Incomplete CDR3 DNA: TGTGCCAGCAGTGATGGTGGGGGGGCTGACACCCAGTAC.